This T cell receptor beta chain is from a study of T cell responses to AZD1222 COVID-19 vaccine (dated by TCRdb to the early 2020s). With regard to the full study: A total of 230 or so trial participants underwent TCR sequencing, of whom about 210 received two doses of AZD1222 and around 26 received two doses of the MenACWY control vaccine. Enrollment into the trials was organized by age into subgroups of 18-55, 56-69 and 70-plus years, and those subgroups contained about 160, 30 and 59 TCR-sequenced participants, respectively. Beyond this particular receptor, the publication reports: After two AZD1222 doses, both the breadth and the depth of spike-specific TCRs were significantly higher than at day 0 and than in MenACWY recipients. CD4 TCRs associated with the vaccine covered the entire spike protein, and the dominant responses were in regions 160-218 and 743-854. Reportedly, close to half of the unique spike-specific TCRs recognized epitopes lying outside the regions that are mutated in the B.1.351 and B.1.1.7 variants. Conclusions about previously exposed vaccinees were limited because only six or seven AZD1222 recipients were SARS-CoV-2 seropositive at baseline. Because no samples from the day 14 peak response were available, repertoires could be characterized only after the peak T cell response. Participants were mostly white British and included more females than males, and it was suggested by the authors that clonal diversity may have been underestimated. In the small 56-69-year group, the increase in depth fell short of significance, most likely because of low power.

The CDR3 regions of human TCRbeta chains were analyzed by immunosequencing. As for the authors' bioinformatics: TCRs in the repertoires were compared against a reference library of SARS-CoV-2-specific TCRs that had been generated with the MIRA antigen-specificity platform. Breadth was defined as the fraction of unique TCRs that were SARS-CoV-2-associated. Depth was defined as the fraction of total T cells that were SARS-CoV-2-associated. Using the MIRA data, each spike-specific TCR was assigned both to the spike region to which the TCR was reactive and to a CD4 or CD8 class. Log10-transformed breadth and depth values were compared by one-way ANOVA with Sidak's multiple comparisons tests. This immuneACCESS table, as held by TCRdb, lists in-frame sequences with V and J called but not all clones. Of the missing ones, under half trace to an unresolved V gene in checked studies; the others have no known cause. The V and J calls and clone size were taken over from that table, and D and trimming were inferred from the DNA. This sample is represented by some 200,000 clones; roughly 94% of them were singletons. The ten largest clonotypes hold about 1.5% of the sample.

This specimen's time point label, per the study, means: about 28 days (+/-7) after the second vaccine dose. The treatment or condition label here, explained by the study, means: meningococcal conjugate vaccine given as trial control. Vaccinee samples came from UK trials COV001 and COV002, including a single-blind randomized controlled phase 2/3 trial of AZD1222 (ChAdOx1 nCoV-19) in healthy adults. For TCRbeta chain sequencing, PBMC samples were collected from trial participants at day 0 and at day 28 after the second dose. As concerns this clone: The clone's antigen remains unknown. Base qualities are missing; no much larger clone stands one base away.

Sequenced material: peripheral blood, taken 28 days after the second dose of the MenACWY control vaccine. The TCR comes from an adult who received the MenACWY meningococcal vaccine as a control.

The base sequence is TGTGCCAGCGGGGGATGGGGGCGGCAGCCCCAGCATTTT. This is translated as CASGGWGRQPQHF. The rearranged segments are TRBV6-5 and TRBJ1-5; TRBD1 is a weak D gene call, 6 bases matching. V drops 8 bases and J drops 7 bases, leaving 15 bases in between. Measured from the cysteine to the phenylalanine, the CDR3 is 13 residues long. The entry retains the CDR3 DNA only, 39 bases that are in frame from base 1. Via the germline V gene, CDR1 is MNHEY and CDR2 SVGAGI.